This T cell receptor (beta chain) was captured by sequencing in a study of blood T cell repertoires in COVID-19. Authors' analysis steps: How many nucleated cells were present was estimated from reference gene primer amplification. Profiling relied on immunoSEQ multiplex PCR, and the TCRdb table lists in-frame clones only, not all of them. The V and J calls and the clone size are those of that table, but D and trimming were determined from the DNA. The table includes around 190,000 clones, 81% detected once. The Seattle patients, enrolled during active infection, were followed longitudinally. V shed 3 bases and J shed 4 bases, with 4 bases lying between them. Germline V lookup: CDR1 SEHNR, CDR2 FQNEAQ (reference sequence). The CDR3 is made up of 12 amino acids.

Sequenced: peripheral blood. This receptor was identified in a middle-aged woman with COVID-19, enrolled during active disease. This chain links TRBV7-9 with TRBJ1-5; D gene ambiguous. In DNA form, the CDR3 reads TGTGCCAGCAGCTTTCCTAATCAGCCCCAGCATTTT. Protein: CASSFPNQPQHF.